One and the same sample provided the 3 T cell receptor beta chains below, sequenced in a study of T-cell reconstitution after alpha-beta-depleted transplantation in children. Preparation of the TCRbeta library was carried out with unique molecular identifiers. MiXCR was run by TCRdb on the PCR reads, yielding one entry per CDR3 protein. The sample comprises 600,000 to 800,000 distinct CDR3 sequences, about an eighth of which are singletons, and roughly 0.77% rests with the top ten. This sample comprised PBMCs, obtained before TCRalphabeta/CD19-depleted stem cell transplant. The origin of the receptors is a girl under 10 years old with congenital amegakaryocytic thrombocytopenia, due to receive a stem cell transplant.

The chain uses TRBV18 and TRBJ1-1; D is perhaps TRBD1 (6 bases). The CDR3 length is 15 residues. CDR1 is KGHSH, CDR2 LQKENI, per germline. With 1 base removed from V and 4 bases from J, the gap between germline ends came to 13 bases. The CDR3 loop reads CASSPQAGAGTEAFF. The CDR3 DNA is TGTGCCAGCTCACCACAAGCGGGGGCAGGCACTGAAGCTTTCTTT.

This clonotype was detected many times. The chain is built from TRBV29-1 and TRBJ2-1, with D perhaps TRBD1 (6 bases). Germline V gene lookup returns CDR1 SQVTM and CDR2 ANQGSEA. V gave up 4 bases and J gave up 2 bases, with 15 bases separating them. This CDR3 has 15 residues. As DNA, the CDR3 is TGCAGCGTTGCTGGGACACTCGATACCTACAATGAGCAGTTCTTC. Amino acid sequence: CSVAGTLDTYNEQFF.

This clonotype came up a few times. V gene TRBV12-3 or TRBV12-4 combines with J gene TRBJ2-7; D is possibly TRBD1 or TRBD2 (5 bases each). V dropped 6 bases and J dropped 2 bases, with 14 bases sitting between them. The CDR3 has 14 amino acids. In nucleotides, the CDR3 is TGTGCCAGCAGCCCCGGGGCGTCCACCTACGAGCAGTACTTC. Encoded protein: CASSPGASTYEQYF.